This is a list of T cell receptor beta chains from one sample in a study of regulatory T cells in long-lasting Graves disease. TCRdb re-called the multiplex PCR reads with MiXCR, one entry per CDR3 protein. The repertoire includes 500,000 to 800,000 distinct CDR3 sequences, 25% to 30% of them detected once, and roughly 40% sits in the top ten. This specimen was peripheral blood mononuclear cells (PBMCs), taken when the disease was refractory, from a patient treated with antithyroid drugs. The origin of the receptors is a female donor with Graves disease. CDR3s include the opening cysteine and the closing phenylalanine or tryptophan. A D gene is named only where the DNA matches it firmly. Clone size, where shown, is once, few, many, or a class for clones that have expanded.

- | TRBJ1-2 | TRBV14 | - | TGTGCCAGCAGCCAAACCATCGGGATCGGGAGAAGGGGAGGCTACACCTTC | CASSQTIGIGRRGGYTF
few | TRBJ1-2 | TRBV20-1 | TRBD1 | TGCAGTGCTAGTAGAGTTGGGACAGGGAGTAACTATGGCTACACCTTC | CSASRVGTGSNYGYTF
- | TRBJ2-5 | TRBV7-9 | TRBD2 | TGTGCACCGGGAGGGGTTGGGCAAGAGACCCAGTACTTC | CAPGGVGQETQYF
few | TRBJ1-3 | TRBV11-2 | TRBD1 | TGTGCCAGCAGCCCACGGGACAGGGTCTCTGGAAACACCATATATTTT | CASSPRDRVSGNTIYF
- | TRBJ2-5 | TRBV5-5 | TRBD2 | TGCGCCAGCAGCTTGGGTAGCGGGAGACGAGAGACCCAGTACTTC | CASSLGSGRRETQYF
few | TRBJ1-5 | TRBV20-1 | - | TGCAGTGCTAGTACGGGGTGGGGCAATCAGCCCCAGCATTTT | CSASTGWGNQPQHF
many | TRBJ1-5 | TRBV12-3/TRBV12-4 | TRBD1 | TGTGCCAGCAGCCTGGACAGGCGCGTTGGGAATAGCAATCAGCCCCAGCATTTT | CASSLDRRVGNSNQPQHF
- | TRBJ2-1 | TRBV20-1 | TRBD1 | TGCAGTGCTAGAAACCTCGGGACAGGGGACTACAATGAGCAGTTCTTC | CSARNLGTGDYNEQFF
many | TRBJ1-2 | TRBV28 | - | TGTGCCAGCAGACAGGGTGGGGAACTTGGCTACACCTTC | CASRQGGELGYTF
- | TRBJ1-2 | TRBV20-1 | TRBD1 | TGCAGTGCTGGGGACAGGAAGGGCGGCTACACCTTC | CSAGDRKGGYTF
- | TRBJ2-7 | TRBV5-5 | - | TGTGCCAGCAGCTCCTGGCGACCAGCTACCGAGCAGTACTTC | CASSSWRPATEQYF
- | TRBJ2-7 | TRBV11-2 | - | TGTGCCAGCAGCTTAGTTAGTCACGGGCAGTACTTC | CASSLVSHGQYF
few | TRBJ2-4 | TRBV30 | TRBD2 | TGTGCGGGAAGCGGGAGGTCGGCCAAAAACATTCAGTACTTC | CAGSGRSAKNIQYF
- | TRBJ1-5 | TRBV6-1 | - | TGTGCCAGCAGTGAAAGGACGTCTTTGCCCCAGCATTTT | CASSERTSLPQHF
- | TRBJ2-7 | TRBV3-1 | - | TGTGCCAGTAAGATTGGGGGAGCCTACGAGCAGTACTTC | CASKIGGAYEQYF
- | TRBJ1-1 | TRBV29-1 | TRBD1 | TGCAGCGGGGGGGACAGGGGTGTGACTGAAGCTTTCTTT | CSGGDRGVTEAFF
few | TRBJ2-7 | TRBV6-1 | - | TGTGCCAGCACGGTCGGGAGAGACTACGAGCAGTACTTC | CASTVGRDYEQYF
many | TRBJ1-5 | TRBV6-1 | - | TGTGCCAGCAGCGGGCTAGGGAGCAATCAGCCCCAGCATTTT | CASSGLGSNQPQHF
- | TRBJ2-7 | TRBV20-1 | TRBD2 | TGCAGTGCTGAAAAGCGGGAGGGAGCCTACGAGCAGTACTTC | CSAEKREGAYEQYF
- | TRBJ1-4 | TRBV3-1 | - | TGTGCCAGCAGCCAACAGGGGAGGGGTGAAAAACTGTTTTTT | CASSQQGRGEKLFF
- | TRBJ1-1 | TRBV7-9 | - | TGTGCCAGCAGCCGAGGGGACGGATTGAACACTGAAGCTTTCTTT | CASSRGDGLNTEAFF
- | TRBJ2-7 | TRBV2 | TRBD2 | TGCGCCAGCAGCCAAGATATCCCGACGGGGGGTTCCGAGCAGTACTTC | CASSQDIPTGGSEQYF
few | TRBJ1-3 | TRBV12-3/TRBV12-4 | TRBD1 | TGTGCCAGCAGTCTCCGGGACAGGGTTTTTGGAAACACCATATATTTT | CASSLRDRVFGNTIYF
- | TRBJ2-7 | TRBV11-3 | - | TGTGCCAGCAGCCAAGACAGATCCTACGAGCAGTACTTC | CASSQDRSYEQYF
- | TRBJ2-7 | TRBV15 | - | TGTGCCACCAGCAAGGCGGCGGGATTAGTGTCCTACGAGCAGTACTTC | CATSKAAGLVSYEQYF
few | TRBJ2-7 | TRBV20-1 | TRBD2 | TGCAGTGCTAGAGCGACACCTCCGGACATCTGGGGACTAGCGGGAGGTCAGCAGTACTTC | CSARATPPDIWGLAGGQQYF
few | TRBJ2-2 | TRBV27 | - | TGTGCCAGCAGGGGCATGGCGGGGATAGCCGGGGAGCTGTTTTTT | CASRGMAGIAGELFF
once | TRBJ2-1 | TRBV5-1 | - | TGCGCCAGCAGCTTGGCTCTAGCGACCTACAATGAGCAGTTCTTC | CASSLALATYNEQFF
- | TRBJ2-6 | TRBV6-1 | - | TGTGCCAGCAGTGAAGACCCCCGAATGGGGAGTTCTGGGGCCAACGTCCTGACTTTC | CASSEDPRMGSSGANVLTF
once | TRBJ2-2 | TRBV7-9 | - | TGTGCCAGCAGCTTTCACTTCCCGAACACCGGGGAGCTGTTTTTT | CASSFHFPNTGELFF
many | TRBJ1-1 | TRBV6-2/TRBV6-3 | - | TGTGCCAGCAGTTACTCGGGGGGCACTGAAGCTTTCTTT | CASSYSGGTEAFF
few | TRBJ2-5 | TRBV11-2 | TRBD1 | TGTGCCAGCAGCAAGGACAGGGGCCTATTGTACCAAGAGACCCAGTACTTC | CASSKDRGLLYQETQYF
few | TRBJ2-1 | TRBV11-2 | - | TGTGCCAGCAGCTTCCCAGACGTCTACAATGAGCAGTTCTTC | CASSFPDVYNEQFF
many | TRBJ1-6 | TRBV2 | - | TGTGCCAGCAGTCCAATCGATTCACCCCTCCACTTT | CASSPIDSPLHF
- | TRBJ1-2 | TRBV6-1 | TRBD1 | TGTGCCAGTGGGACAGGGCTCTATGGCTACACCTTC | CASGTGLYGYTF
few | TRBJ1-5 | TRBV2 | - | TGTGCCAGCAATATTGGGTGGGCAGGGCGCAATCAGCCCCAGCATTTT | CASNIGWAGRNQPQHF
- | TRBJ1-4 | TRBV19 | TRBD1 | TGTGCCAGTAGTATCCGGACAGGGGCAACTAATGAAAAACTGTTTTTT | CASSIRTGATNEKLFF
- | TRBJ1-4 | TRBV25-1 | - | TGTGCCAGCAGTGAATATATTAGGGCGGTTGCAACTAATGAAAAACTGTTTTTT | CASSEYIRAVATNEKLFF
- | TRBJ1-5 | TRBV28 | - | TGTGCCAGCAGTATAACAGGGACTATAGGAGGCAATCAGCCCCAGCATTTT | CASSITGTIGGNQPQHF
few | TRBJ1-1 | TRBV30 | - | TGTGCCTGGAACGGCGTGGGCACTGAAGCTTTCTTT | CAWNGVGTEAFF
many | TRBJ2-5 | TRBV20-1 | TRBD1 | TGCAGTGCTGGACAGGGCATGGAAGAGACCCAGTACTTC | CSAGQGMEETQYF
many | TRBJ2-7 | TRBV2 | - | TGTGCCAGCAAGGCCTACGAGCAGTACTTC | CASKAYEQYF
- | TRBJ1-5 | TRBV30 | TRBD1 | TGTGCCTGGACCGAGGGACAGGGACGCAATCAGCCCCAGCATTTT | CAWTEGQGRNQPQHF
- | TRBJ1-1 | TRBV6-1 | - | TGTGCCAGCAGGTTGGCCGGGAACACTGCAGCTTTCTTT | CASRLAGNTAAFF
- | TRBJ2-5 | TRBV12-3/TRBV12-4 | - | TGTGCCAGCAGTTTCACCGGGGCAGGGAATAGAGAGACCCAGTACTTC | CASSFTGAGNRETQYF
few | TRBJ2-4 | TRBV28 | TRBD2 | TGTGCCAGGGGGTCCGCCGGGACTAGCGGGATTGGGCTGGACATTCAGTACTTC | CARGSAGTSGIGLDIQYF
many | TRBJ1-5 | TRBV12-5 | - | TGTGCTAGTGGTTTGCCTCCTACAGGGTCCAATCAGCCCCAGCATTTT | CASGLPPTGSNQPQHF
- | TRBJ2-7 | TRBV10-3 | TRBD2 | TGTGCCATCAGGGGGACTAGCGGATACTACGAGCAGTACTTC | CAIRGTSGYYEQYF
- | TRBJ2-5 | TRBV6-2/TRBV6-3 | - | TGTGCCAGCAGTGGACAGCCAAGGGAGACCCAGTACTTC | CASSGQPRETQYF
once | TRBJ2-5 | TRBV27 | TRBD2 | TGTGCCAGCAGTTCTGCGCGGGAGCCGTGGGAGACCCAGTACTTC | CASSSAREPWETQYF
- | TRBJ1-1 | TRBV3-1 | - | TGTGCCAGCAGCCAAGATAACTTTAACACTGAAGCTTTCTTT | CASSQDNFNTEAFF
few | TRBJ1-5 | TRBV6-1 | - | TGTGCCAGCAGCGTAAGATCTGCAAGGGGAGGAGGTCAGCCCCAGCATTTT | CASSVRSARGGGQPQHF
- | TRBJ1-1 | TRBV20-1 | - | TGCAGTGCGAGAAGACCGGGACTCACTGAAGCTTTCTTT | CSARRPGLTEAFF
- | TRBJ1-1 | TRBV5-1 | - | TGCGCCAGCAGCTCAGGGGTACGCACTGAAGCTTTCTTT | CASSSGVRTEAFF